This TCR beta chain derives from a study of T cell changes during pregnancy in multiple sclerosis. V lost 6 bases and J lost 8; bases outside the gene matches: 6. Germline CDR1 reads ENHRY; CDR2 reads SYGVKD. The CDR3 has 13 residues. Assay: immunoSEQ multiplex PCR; the TCRdb copy retains only in-frame clones and omits some. The profile shows some 70,000 clones, less than 95% of them singletons. This clone was recorded only once. The specimen comprised peripheral blood, sampled in the third trimester of pregnancy. The V and J genes are TRBV10-3 and TRBJ2-2, with 7 bases identical to TRBD1. This TCR was recovered from a female donor with multiple sclerosis, enrolled in a pregnancy study. CDR3 in DNA: TGTGCCATCAGGGACGGGACAGCAGGGGAGCTGTTTTTT. Translation gives CAIRDGTAGELFF.